This T cell receptor beta chain was identified during a study of tumor and adjacent non-tumor tissue in lung cancer. Study in general: Aged roughly 30 to 85 years, patients included fewer than 11 men and roughly five women with stage I to III disease.

Three rounds of nested PCR, following a modified ARM-PCR protocol, produced the TCRbeta library. Via MiXCR, TCRdb re-called the multiplex PCR reads, giving one row per CDR3 protein. The sample includes 100,000 to 150,000 distinct CDR3 sequences, about 66% seen only once; the top ten take roughly 13%. In germline, CDR1 is DFQATT, CDR2 SNEGSKA (reference sequence). The CDR3 sequence is 12 residues long. This sample's RNA came from whole unsorted tissue. General study findings and limits: Patients with more diverse tumor TCRs had worse survival. Compared with tumor, normal lung showed significantly lower TCR diversity. Normal lung showed higher cumulative top 100 clone frequency than tumor.

About this clonotype itself: The antigen remains unidentified. The junction differs from germline at one of its ends, possibly a read error.

Sequencing used lung tumor tissue. This sequence originates from a man aged 30 to 39 with non-small cell lung cancer. The chain recombines TRBV20-1 with TRBJ2-3; D unresolved. Here the CDR3 DNA reads TGCAGTGTGAAGGCCTCCACAGAAACGCATTATTTT. Its translation is CSVKASTETHYF.